The source of this T cell receptor (beta chain) is a study of tumor-infiltrating lymphocytes in primary liver carcinoma. Comment on this clonotype: One junction end does not reproduce the germline sequence, and a read error may be involved.

Germline V CDR1 and CDR2: SGHAT, FQNNGV. CDR3 length equals 14 residues. Co-extracting RNA and DNA was done with roughly 17-34 mg of unsorted bulk tissue as input. Synthesis of TCR beta cDNA was carried out from 500 ng total RNA with a constant-region primer. Each TCR beta library was derived from three nested multiplex PCR rounds that employed slightly modified ARM-PCR. For roughly 10 cycles apiece, the opening two PCR rounds ran with TRBV1-TRBV30 forward primers and a C-beta reverse primer. TCRdb reprocessed the multiplex PCR reads via MiXCR and lists one record per CDR3 protein. The table shows 100,000 to 150,000 distinct CDR3 sequences, with 64% occurring only once.

This chain joins TRBV11-2 and TRBJ2-3, with TRBD1 identical over 8 bases. What was sequenced was liver tumor tissue from sampling region 3. Subset reported: tumor region T3, left-lateral pole. The sequence was collected from a woman aged 60-75 years with primary liver carcinoma and hepatitis B virus infection. The CDR3 DNA reads as TGTGTCAGCCTGTGGACAGGGAGCACAGATACGCAGTATTTT. Protein sequence: CVSLWTGSTDTQYF.